This is a list of T cell receptor beta chains from one sample in a study of blood T cell repertoires in COVID-19. Clones were read by immunoSEQ multiplex PCR, and TCRdb kept only the in-frame ones, dropping some. This sample carries more than 90,000 clones, approximately 88% of them seen once, and the ten largest clones take approximately 0.76%. Material for sequencing was peripheral blood. The receptors derive from a woman in her 70s with acute or convalescent COVID-19. Each CDR3 is given with its conserved first and last residue. A D gene is named only where the DNA matches it firmly. Size tells how often a clone was seen (once, few, many) or the class of an expanded clone, and some rows leave it out.

-,TRBJ2-3,-,TRBV20-1,TGCAGTGCTAGTAAGGGACTCAGGACAGATACGCAGTATTTT,CSASKGLRTDTQYF
TRBD2,TRBJ2-7,-,TRBV7-8,TGTGTCAGCAGCTCCTCCGGGACTAGCAACGGCGAGCAGTACTTC,CVSSSSGTSNGEQYF
TRBD2,TRBJ2-1,-,TRBV19,TGTGCCAGTAGTGTGGGACTAGCCGGGTATGAGCAGTTCTTC,CASSVGLAGYEQFF
-,TRBJ1-1,-,TRBV29-1,TGCAGCGTTGACAAGGGGCTCAGCACTGAAGCTTTCTTT,CSVDKGLSTEAFF
-,TRBJ2-4,-,TRBV6-5,TGTGCCAGCAGTTACGTGGCGGGGGCTGCCAAAAACATTCAGTACTTC,CASSYVAGAAKNIQYF
-,TRBJ1-2,-,TRBV20-1,TGCAGTGCTAGTATCGGGACAACTAACTATGGCTACACCTTC,CSASIGTTNYGYTF
-,TRBJ1-5,-,TRBV24-1,TGTGCCCCGGAGGGGAAGGTCCGCCAGCCCCAGCATTTT,CAPEGKVRQPQHF
TRBD2,TRBJ2-5,-,TRBV29-1,TGCAGCGTTACTAGCGGGAGTTACCAAGAGACCCAGTACTTC,CSVTSGSYQETQYF
TRBD1,TRBJ1-1,-,TRBV11-2,TGTGCCAGCAGCCTAAGACAGGGTTACACTGAAGCTTTCTTT,CASSLRQGYTEAFF
TRBD2,TRBJ2-1,-,TRBV5-4,TGTGTTAGCGGGATGTCCTACAATGAGCAGTTCTTC,CVSGMSYNEQFF
TRBD1,TRBJ2-6,-,TRBV7-3,TGTGCCAGCAGCTTAATCCAGGGGGCCTCAACCTCTGGGGCCAACGTCCTGACTTTC,CASSLIQGASTSGANVLTF
-,TRBJ1-5,-,TRBV6-5,TGTGCCAGCAGTTACTCCGACAGAGGCAATCAGCCCCAGCATTTT,CASSYSDRGNQPQHF
-,TRBJ2-3,-,TRBV12-5,TGTGCTAGTGGTTTAGAGGTCGGAGGTAGAGATACGCAGTATTTT,CASGLEVGGRDTQYF
TRBD2,TRBJ2-2,-,TRBV7-3,TGTGCCAGCAGCTTAACCGGTGGACTAGCGGGGGGGCACACCGGGGAGCTGTTTTTT,CASSLTGGLAGGHTGELFF
-,TRBJ1-5,once,TRBV19,TGTGCCAGTAGTATAGATCATGCGACAGCCGACAATCAGCCCCAGCATTTT,CASSIDHATADNQPQHF
TRBD2,TRBJ2-7,-,TRBV28,TGTGCCAGCAGTTTCGGGGGGACCTACGAGCAGTACTTC,CASSFGGTYEQYF
-,TRBJ1-1,-,TRBV5-1,TGCGCCAGCAGCTCACAGGGAGGGACTGAAGCTTTCTTT,CASSSQGGTEAFF
-,TRBJ2-3,once,TRBV9,TGTGCCAGCAGCGCGCTAGACACAGATACGCAGTATTTT,CASSALDTDTQYF
-,TRBJ2-1,-,TRBV3-1/TRBV3-2,TGTGCCAGCAGCCAAGATGAGGTAGGGAGACAGTTCTTC,CASSQDEVGRQFF
TRBD2,TRBJ2-5,-,TRBV18,TGTGCCAGCTCACTCGGGGGGGCTTCAGAGACCCAGTACTTC,CASSLGGASETQYF
-,TRBJ2-1,-,TRBV13,TGTGCCAGCAGCTTAACGAGACGGGATGAGCAGTTCTTC,CASSLTRRDEQFF
-,TRBJ1-3,-,TRBV4-2,TGTGCCAGCAGCCAAGATTCGGGTACGGGAAACACCATATATTTT,CASSQDSGTGNTIYF
-,TRBJ1-1,-,TRBV27,TGTGCCAGCAGTTTATCAGGGGGTGGAGAAGCTTTCTTT,CASSLSGGGEAFF
-,TRBJ1-2,once,TRBV6-1,TGTGCCAGCAGTGAGCATCCCAGGGGAACCAACTATGGCTACACCTTC,CASSEHPRGTNYGYTF
TRBD1,TRBJ1-2,-,TRBV7-8,TGTGCCAGCAGCCCCCATACAGGGGATTATGGCTACACCTTC,CASSPHTGDYGYTF
-,TRBJ1-1,-,TRBV29-1,TGCAGCGTACACAGGATCCCGAACACTGAAGCTTTCTTT,CSVHRIPNTEAFF
-,TRBJ1-5,-,TRBV19,TGTGCCAGTAGTATTGCAGGTCCTAATCAGCCCCAGCATTTT,CASSIAGPNQPQHF
TRBD1,TRBJ1-2,-,TRBV7-9,TGTGCCAGCAGCCCCCTCGGACAGGCGGGGAATGGCTACACCTTC,CASSPLGQAGNGYTF
TRBD2,TRBJ2-1,-,TRBV6-6,TGTGCCAGCAGTCCTCGGCCCATTTCGACTAGCCCGAACAATGAGCAGTTCTTC,CASSPRPISTSPNNEQFF
-,TRBJ2-1,few,TRBV11-3,TGTGCCAGCAGCTTAGCTTCGGGACTTTTTGTCAATGAGCAGTTCTTC,CASSLASGLFVNEQFF
-,TRBJ1-2,once,TRBV6-5,TGTGCCAGCAGGAGGGGGGGCGCGGGCTATGGCTACACCTTC,CASRRGGAGYGYTF
TRBD1,TRBJ1-2,-,TRBV5-1,TGCGCCAGCAGCTTGTATGGACAGGAGAACTATGGCTACACCTTC,CASSLYGQENYGYTF
TRBD1,TRBJ1-3,-,TRBV2,TGTGCCAGCAGGGCGGGACAGTCTCTCTCTGGAAACACCATATATTTT,CASRAGQSLSGNTIYF
TRBD1,TRBJ2-7,-,TRBV7-9,TGTGCCAGCAGCTTAGAAGGGGACAGGGGCGAGCAGTACTTC,CASSLEGDRGEQYF
TRBD2,TRBJ2-1,-,TRBV7-2,TGTGCCAGCAGCTTAGCCGGGACTAACTACAATGAGCAGTTCTTC,CASSLAGTNYNEQFF
-,TRBJ2-5,-,TRBV5-4,TGTGCCAGCAGCTTGGAGGCAGGGGGGCAAGAGACCCAGTACTTC,CASSLEAGGQETQYF
-,TRBJ2-1,-,TRBV9,TGTGCCAGCAGCGTCCTTCCCAGCTCCTACAATGAGCAGTTCTTC,CASSVLPSSYNEQFF
TRBD1,TRBJ2-3,-,TRBV29-1,TGCAGCGTTGAAGACCCGGGACAGGGGGCTGCAGATACGCAGTATTTT,CSVEDPGQGAADTQYF
-,TRBJ2-5,-,TRBV6-5,TGTGCCAGCAGTTTGGTCAGGGGCGGGGAGACCCAGTACTTC,CASSLVRGGETQYF
TRBD2,TRBJ2-7,-,TRBV7-9,TGTGCCAGCAGCCCTGGGGGGGACGGCACCTACGAGCAGTACTTC,CASSPGGDGTYEQYF
TRBD1,TRBJ1-2,-,TRBV24-1,TGTGCCACCAGTGGGGACAGGGGGCGGGAAGGCTACACCTTC,CATSGDRGREGYTF
TRBD2,TRBJ2-5,-,TRBV7-8,TGTGCCAGCAGAAGGAGGGCAGCGGGGGGGCAAGAGACCCAGTACTTC,CASRRRAAGGQETQYF
TRBD1,TRBJ1-2,-,TRBV11-2,TGTGCCAGCAGCCATCGGGACAGGGGGCTTCGTGGCTACACCTTC,CASSHRDRGLRGYTF
-,TRBJ1-1,few,TRBV5-1,TGCGCCAGCAGCTTGGACAGAGCAATGAACACTGAAGCTTTCTTT,CASSLDRAMNTEAFF
-,TRBJ2-1,few,TRBV28,TGTGCCAGCAGTCTCACAGGGTCTCACTCCTACAATGAGCAGTTCTTC,CASSLTGSHSYNEQFF
-,TRBJ1-2,-,TRBV19,TGTGCCAGTACCATGGAGGCTAACTATGGCTACACCTTC,CASTMEANYGYTF
-,TRBJ1-6,-,TRBV7-9,TGTGCCAGCAGCTTAGGCAGCGATAATTCACCCCTCCACTTT,CASSLGSDNSPLHF
TRBD2,TRBJ2-7,-,TRBV19,TGTGCCAGTAGTACTCAGAGGACTAGCGAGGTCGAGCAGTACTTC,CASSTQRTSEVEQYF
-,TRBJ2-2,-,TRBV7-6,TGTGCCAGCAGCTTAGATCACCTTGAGACCGGGGAGCTGTTTTTT,CASSLDHLETGELFF
TRBD2,TRBJ2-7,few,TRBV5-4,TGTGCCAGCAGCTTAACGGGAGGGAGCTCCTACGAGCAGTACTTC,CASSLTGGSSYEQYF
-,TRBJ2-5,once,TRBV29-1,TGCAGCGTTGAACCCCAGCAAGAGACCCAGTACTTC,CSVEPQQETQYF
TRBD1,TRBJ1-1,-,TRBV29-1,TGCAGCGGATCGACAGGGGTCACTGAAGCTTTCTTT,CSGSTGVTEAFF